This T cell receptor (beta chain) came from a study of neoadjuvant nivolumab and ipilimumab in lung cancer. Profiled with immunoSEQ multiplex PCR; TCRdb holds only in-frame clones, not every one. The table records about 29,000 clones, approximately 83% of them present only once. Germline lookup yields CDR1 SGHTA and CDR2 FQGNSA. CDR3 length: 14 residues. V lost 5 bases to trimming and J lost 8 bases; unmatched junction nucleotides: 6. As to this clone: Its antigen is unknown.

The study, taken as a whole, reports: Only a small number of samples underwent TCR sequencing. Resected tumors had greater TCR richness and clonality than uninvolved lung.

Sequencing was performed on tumor tissue, taken after neoadjuvant nivolumab, alone or with ipilimumab, at or shortly before surgery. The chain is built from TRBV7-2 and TRBJ2-1; 10 bases map to TRBD1. This sequence was found in an adult with non-small cell lung cancer. The CDR3 loop is CASSVGQGSDEQFF. CDR3 nucleotides: TGTGCCAGCAGCGTGGGACAGGGGAGCGATGAGCAGTTCTTC.